This note documents a single T cell receptor (beta chain) sequence. Its cognate antigen has yet to be identified. Taken from the germline V gene, the CDR1 and CDR2 loops are MGHDK and SYGVNS. Counted from cysteine to phenylalanine, this CDR3 has 13 amino acids. The record lacks a DNA sequence. These data are taken from a study of CXCR3-negative and CXCR3-positive naive CD8 T cells (dated 2019 in TCRdb). A note on the overall study: Approximately 130 million TRB reads were obtained in total, roughly 1.5 +/- 0.3 million reads per library. TRBV-TRBJ cluster analysis included naive subsets from a handful of donors and memory cells from 3 donors. The diversity and physicochemical repertoire analyses included more than nine donors pooled from two independent experiments. Findings and caveats that apply to the study as a whole: Naive CXCR3-negative and CXCR3-positive cells from the same donor showed similar TRBV-TRBJ usage, whereas memory cells showed distinct patterns. Surface CD5, linked to self-reactivity in mice, was comparable between naive subsets; TCR interaction strength was therefore also inferred from TRB CDR3 physicochemical properties. Freshly isolated PBMCs were used for most assays because CXCR3 expression went down partially after cryopreservation. Both naive subsets had comparably high repertoire diversity, while memory CD8+ T cells had much lower repertoire diversity.

The data were produced on a NextSeq 550. The Human TCR Profiling Kit (MiLaboratory) was used to prepare UMI-labeled 5' RACE TRB cDNA libraries. The full amount of extracted RNA was used for cDNA synthesis, and the full amount of resulting cDNA was used for PCR amplification. The libraries were made side by side, with each library going through the same number of PCR cycles. For the original study's pipeline: MIGEC and MiXCR extracted about 50,000 +/- 10,000 unique UMI-labeled TRB cDNA molecules per library, requiring at least two reads per UMI. On average, each library contained 40,000 +/- 10,000 functional in-frame TRB CDR3 nucleotide clonotypes without stop codons. Diversity metrics, including normalized Shannon-Wiener and Chao1, were computed in VDJtools after downsampling to 5000 UMI-labeled TRB molecules per sample. Clonotype-size-weighted physicochemical properties of the central five CDR3 residues (interaction energy, strength, volume and Kidera factor 4) were computed in VDJtools. With the reads reprocessed by TCRdb, a single entry stands for each CDR3 protein sequence and no DNA is reported. TCRdb assigned the V and J calls; the authors' analysis was not used. This sample's table carries around 41,000 distinct CDR3 sequences. The ten largest clones add up to about 10% of the sample.

For every CD8+ T cell subset, under 350,000 cells were flow-sorted straight into RLT lysis buffer, and each subset was sorted in triplicate. Peripheral blood mononuclear cells were isolated from buffy coats using standard density gradient centrifugation. Total RNA was extracted from sorted cells using an RNeasy Mini Kit. Specimen: memory CD8+ T cells from blood. In light of the paper, this sample's cell subset or site label describes: conventional CD8+ memory T cells (TMEM), sorted as controls. This clonotype originated in a human donor in good health. Some clones in this sample may be carry-over from other donors' samples. The rearranged chain carries TRBV25-1 and TRBJ2-5; TCRdb's D gene call, TRBD1, goes unchecked for lack of DNA. The CDR3 protein: CASGLGQQETQYF.